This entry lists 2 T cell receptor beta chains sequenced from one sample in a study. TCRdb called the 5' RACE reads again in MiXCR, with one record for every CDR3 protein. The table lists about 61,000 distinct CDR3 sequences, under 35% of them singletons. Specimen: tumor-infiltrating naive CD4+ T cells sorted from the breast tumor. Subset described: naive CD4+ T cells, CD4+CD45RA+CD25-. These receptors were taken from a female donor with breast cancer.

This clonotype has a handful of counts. CDR3 in DNA: TGCAGTGCCCCGAAATGGGACGCCTATGATGAGCAGTTCTTC. The encoded protein is CSAPKWDAYDEQFF. The chain recombines TRBV20-1 with TRBJ2-1; D might be TRBD1 or TRBD2, each matching 5 bases. Germline V gene sequence: CDR1 DFQATT, CDR2 SNEGSKA (reference sequence). Trimming removed 6 bases at V and 8 bases at J, with 20 bases between. The CDR3 is 14 residues long.

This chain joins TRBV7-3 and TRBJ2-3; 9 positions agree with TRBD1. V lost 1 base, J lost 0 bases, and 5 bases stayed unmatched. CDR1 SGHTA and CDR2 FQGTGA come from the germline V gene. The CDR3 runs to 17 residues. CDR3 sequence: CASSLKGQGTSTDTQYF. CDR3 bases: TGTGCCAGCAGCTTAAAGGGACAGGGTACAAGCACAGATACGCAGTATTTT.